Given below is one T cell receptor beta chain in context. This CDR3 spans 14 amino acids. V shed 3 bases and J 10 bases; nucleotides not matched to a gene: 5. The V gene's germline CDR1 is SGDLS and CDR2 YYNGEE. The repertoire was sequenced with immunoSEQ multiplex PCR; TCRdb's copy has only in-frame clones and lacks some. Here the sample spans 70,000 to 95,000 clones, approximately 91% being singletons. This entry comes from a study of blood T cell repertoires in COVID-19. Study overall: Spain, Italy and the United States supplied samples that represented acute and convalescent COVID-19. Sample material is recorded as cDNA or gDNA derived from T cells, B-cell-depleted T cells, or PBMCs.

Sequenced sample: peripheral blood. The clonotype was recovered from a man in his forties or fifties with COVID-19, enrolled during active disease. This chain joins TRBV9 and TRBJ1-6, with TRBD1 identical over 9 bases. CDR3 bases: TGTGCCAGCAGCGACCGGGACAGGGTGTCACCCCTCCACTTT. It yields the protein CASSDRDRVSPLHF.